Listed here are 15 T cell receptor beta chains from one sample, sequenced in a study of identical twins. A single record per CDR3 protein comes from TCRdb applying MiXCR to the 5' RACE reads. The sample holds 300,000 to 400,000 distinct CDR3 sequences, over 9% seen once. A further study also used this sample, focusing on yellow fever vaccine responses in identical twins.

The specimen was CD8+ T cells sorted from blood. These TCRs come from a woman younger than 30 in good health.

In its sample, this clonotype was seen a few times. Written as DNA, the CDR3 is TGCAGTGCTAGACCTTCGGGGGAACGCTACAATGAGCAGTTCTTC. Its translation: CSARPSGERYNEQFF. The V call is TRBV20-1, the J call TRBJ2-1; TRBD2 is a possible D gene (6 bases). The germline CDR1 and CDR2 sequences are DFQATT and SNEGSKA (reference sequence). V gave up 2 bases and J gave up 3 bases, with 14 bases separating them. CDR3 size: 15 residues.

Note on this clonotype: The junction and the germline gene differ at one end; a read error may be behind it. The V and J genes are TRBV12-3 or TRBV12-4 and TRBJ2-1; TRBD2 matches 7 bases. This CDR3 contains 14 residues. The CDR3 coding sequence is TGTGCCAGCAGTTTACCGGGACTATTAAATGAGCAGCTCTTC. It encodes CASSLPGLLNEQLF.

This clonotype has just a few counts. The chain combines TRBV24-1 with TRBJ1-2; no firm D call. Trimming stripped 5 bases from V and 4 bases from J, with 10 bases between. CDR3 length: 13 residues. Germline-derived CDR1 and CDR2 are KGHDR and SFDVKD. The CDR3 here is CATSAFVGYGYTF. CDR3 DNA: TGTGCCACCAGTGCTTTCGTTGGCTATGGCTACACCTTC.

This clonotype was observed many times. The V call is TRBV15, the J call TRBJ2-2; 8 bases are a match to TRBD1. V lost 5 bases, J lost 0 bases, and 8 bases stayed unmatched. CDR3 length equals 17 residues. The germline V gene encodes CDR1 LNHNV and CDR2 YYDKDF (reference sequence). This chain's CDR3 is CATSDGDRGPNTGELFF. CDR3 sequence (DNA): TGTGCCACCAGCGATGGTGACAGGGGCCCGAACACCGGGGAGCTGTTTTTT.

This clonotype was seen more than once but under ten times. The V gene is TRBV29-1, the J gene TRBJ2-5, with 8 bases lining up with TRBD1. The CDR3 is made up of 12 amino acids. CDR1 is SQVTM, CDR2 ANQGSEA, per germline. The ends lost 7 bases at V and 7 bases at J; junction bases unmatched: 8. The CDR3 sequence: CSAPGGSGTQYF. CDR3 in DNA: TGCAGCGCCCCAGGGGGCTCGGGGACCCAGTACTTC.

Only a few counts were recorded for this clonotype. The chain uses TRBV7-9 and TRBJ1-5; D ambiguous. This CDR3 region has 17 residues. Germline CDR1 reads SEHNR; CDR2 reads FQNEAQ (reference sequence). The V end lost 1 base, the J end lost 4 bases, and 17 bases lay between the germline ends. For the CDR3, the DNA is TGTGCCAGCAGCTTAGAGACGGGCAGATTAATGAATCAGCCCCAGCATTTT. Protein product: CASSLETGRLMNQPQHF.

This clonotype was observed a handful of times. The rearrangement joins TRBV9 to TRBJ2-5, with TRBD2 identical over 11 bases. The CDR3 runs 15 residues. CDR1 is SGDLS and CDR2 is YYNGEE in the germline V gene. Unmatched junction bases numbered 6, after V lost 3 bases and J lost 5 bases. CDR3 sequence: CASSEFSGGAETQYF. The CDR3 coding sequence is TGTGCCAGCAGCGAGTTTAGCGGGGGGGCCGAGACCCAGTACTTC.

This clonotype was picked up a small number of times. This chain connects TRBV20-1 to TRBJ2-7; 7 bases match TRBD1. V was clipped by 2 bases and J by 3 bases; unmatched bases: 4. This CDR3 is 13 amino acids long. Germline V gene data show CDR1 as DFQATT and CDR2 as SNEGSKA (reference sequence). CDR3 loop: CSARRDSHYEQYF. The CDR3 bases are TGCAGTGCTAGAAGGGACAGTCACTACGAGCAGTACTTC.

There are a few counts of this clonotype. The chain combines TRBV28 with TRBJ2-2; 11 bases are shared with TRBD2. The CDR3 extends over 16 amino acids. Germline lookup yields CDR1 MDHEN and CDR2 SYDVKM. Losses at the gene ends were 6 bases for V and 3 bases for J; bases not matched to a gene: 6. The CDR3 DNA reads as TGTGCCAGCAGACGACTAGCGGGAAGGTACACCGGGGAGCTGTTTTTT. Its protein product is CASRRLAGRYTGELFF.

This clonotype has just a few counts. The V and J genes are TRBV6-1 and TRBJ2-5; 10 nucleotides agree with TRBD1. The ends lost 5 bases at V and 5 bases at J; junction bases unmatched: 8. There are 15 residues in the CDR3. CDR1 and CDR2 (germline): MNHNS, SASEGT. The CDR3 DNA reads TGTGCCAGCAGTCAGGACAGGGGGTTGGTTGAGACCCAGTACTTC. This encodes CASSQDRGLVETQYF.

This clonotype was recorded at least ten times. The CDR3 is CASSKTESGDRYGYTF. CDR3 in DNA: TGTGCCAGCAGCAAGACAGAATCGGGGGATCGGTATGGCTACACCTTC. The rearrangement links TRBV7-9 to TRBJ1-2; D is possibly TRBD1 (5 bases). CDR1 SEHNR and CDR2 FQNEAQ come from the germline V gene (reference sequence). Deletions cut 5 bases from V and 5 bases from J, with 21 bases between. CDR3 length: 16 amino acids.

This clonotype has a handful of counts. The chain links TRBV27 to TRBJ2-2, with 12 nucleotides matching TRBD2. The CDR3 length is 16 residues. J lost 7 bases, V lost 5 bases, and 8 bases had no gene match. Germline lookup yields CDR1 MNHEY and CDR2 SMNVEV (reference sequence). CDR3 loop: CASSLRLAGVGGELFF. CDR3 in DNA: TGTGCCAGCAGTCTCCGACTAGCGGGAGTCGGCGGGGAGCTGTTTTTT.

The sample holds a few counts of this clonotype. This rearrangement joins TRBV6-1 to TRBJ2-3; D possibly corresponds to TRBD1 (5 bases). There are 14 residues in the CDR3. CDR1 MNHNS and CDR2 SASEGT come from the germline V gene. V was cut by 7 bases and J by 5 bases, with 16 bases left in between. Written as DNA, the CDR3 is TGTGCCAGCACCACACTCCTCAGGGTAGATACGCAGTATTTT. The encoded protein is CASTTLLRVDTQYF.

This clonotype appeared a few times. The chain recombines TRBV5-6 with TRBJ2-1; 10 bases map to TRBD1. The germline CDR1 and CDR2 sequences are SGHDT and YYEEEE. The J segment lost 7 bases and the V segment lost 2 bases, leaving 12 bases of the junction unmatched. CDR3 size: 17 residues. The CDR3 region is CASSFYRGQGSENEQFF. For the CDR3, the DNA is TGTGCCAGCAGCTTCTACCGGGGACAGGGGTCGGAGAATGAGCAGTTCTTC.

V usage is TRBV20-1 and J usage is TRBJ2-3; TRBD2 aligns across 11 bases. This CDR3 region has 16 residues. V shed 5 bases, J shed 6 bases, and the junction held 13 bases outside the gene matches. Germline V gene sequence: CDR1 DFQATT, CDR2 SNEGSKA (reference sequence). The CDR3 DNA sequence: TGCAGTGCTCAACCCCTAGCGGGGGGCACCGTGGATACGCAGTATTTT. The encoded protein is CSAQPLAGGTVDTQYF.